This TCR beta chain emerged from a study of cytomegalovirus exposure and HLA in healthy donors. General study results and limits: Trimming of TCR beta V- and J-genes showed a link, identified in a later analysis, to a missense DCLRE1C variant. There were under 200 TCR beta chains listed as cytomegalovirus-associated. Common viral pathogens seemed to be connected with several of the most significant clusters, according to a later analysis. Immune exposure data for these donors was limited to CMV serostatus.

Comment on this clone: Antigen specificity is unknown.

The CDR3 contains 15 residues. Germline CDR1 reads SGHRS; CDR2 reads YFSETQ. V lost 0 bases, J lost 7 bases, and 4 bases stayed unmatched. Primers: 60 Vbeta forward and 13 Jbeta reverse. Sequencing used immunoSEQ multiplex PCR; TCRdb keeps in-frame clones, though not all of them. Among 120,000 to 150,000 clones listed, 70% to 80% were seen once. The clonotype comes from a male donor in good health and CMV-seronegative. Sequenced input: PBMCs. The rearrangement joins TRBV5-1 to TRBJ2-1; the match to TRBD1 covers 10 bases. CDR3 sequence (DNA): TGCGCCAGCAGCTTGGGGGGGACAGGGGCAAATGAGCAGTTCTTC. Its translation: CASSLGGTGANEQFF.